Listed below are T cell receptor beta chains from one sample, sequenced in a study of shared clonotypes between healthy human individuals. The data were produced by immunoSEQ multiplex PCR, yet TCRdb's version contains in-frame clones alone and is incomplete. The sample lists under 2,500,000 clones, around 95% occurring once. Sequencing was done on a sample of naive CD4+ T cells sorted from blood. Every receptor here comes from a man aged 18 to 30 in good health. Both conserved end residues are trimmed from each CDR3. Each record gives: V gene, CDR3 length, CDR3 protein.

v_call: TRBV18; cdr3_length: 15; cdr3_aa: ASSPGTQLLFTDTQY
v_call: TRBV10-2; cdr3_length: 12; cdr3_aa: ASSGGLLYNEQF
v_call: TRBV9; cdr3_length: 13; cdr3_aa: ASSVASGSTDTQY
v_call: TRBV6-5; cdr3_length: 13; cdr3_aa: ASSSGQISNQPQH
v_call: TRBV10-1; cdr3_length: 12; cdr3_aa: ASSDGVIEETQY
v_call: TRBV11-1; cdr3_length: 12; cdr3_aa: ASSFLGANEKLF
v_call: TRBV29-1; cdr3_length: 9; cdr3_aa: SVDGGNGYT
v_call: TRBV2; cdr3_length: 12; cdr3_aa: ASSVQGAGETQY
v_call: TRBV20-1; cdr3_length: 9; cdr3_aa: SALRMEKLF
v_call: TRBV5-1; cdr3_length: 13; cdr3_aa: ASFDLGPPGNTIY
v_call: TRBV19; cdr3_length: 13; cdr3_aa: ASSMDRGRVSPLH
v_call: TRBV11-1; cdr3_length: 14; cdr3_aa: ASSLETGPLVYGYT
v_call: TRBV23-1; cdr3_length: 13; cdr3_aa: ARSGVKLAKNIQY
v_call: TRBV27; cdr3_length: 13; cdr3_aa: ASSLGTGVNQPQH
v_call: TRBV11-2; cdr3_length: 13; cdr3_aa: ASSPTGGWGTEAF
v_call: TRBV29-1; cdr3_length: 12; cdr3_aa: SASLMTENYGYT
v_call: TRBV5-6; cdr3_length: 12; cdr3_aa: ASSSGTANQPQH
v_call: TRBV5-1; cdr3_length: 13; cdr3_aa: ASSLAGQGSDGYT
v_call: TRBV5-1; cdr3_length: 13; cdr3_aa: ASRVGLAAYNEQF
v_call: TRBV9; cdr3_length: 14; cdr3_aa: ASSALEQGYGNTIY
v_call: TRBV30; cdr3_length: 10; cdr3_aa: AWRDSGNTIY
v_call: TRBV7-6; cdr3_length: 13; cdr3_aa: ASSSGDGANYGYT
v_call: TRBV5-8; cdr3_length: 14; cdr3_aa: ASSSGTSGISDTQY
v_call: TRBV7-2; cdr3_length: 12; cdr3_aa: ASSLEGTTDTQY
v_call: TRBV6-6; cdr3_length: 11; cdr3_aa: ASSPASNYGYT
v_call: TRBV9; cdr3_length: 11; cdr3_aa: ASSVDRGQRAF
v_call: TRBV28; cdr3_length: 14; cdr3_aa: ASRYPPGQGRYGYT
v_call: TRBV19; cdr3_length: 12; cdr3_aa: ASRLTPTGRTQY
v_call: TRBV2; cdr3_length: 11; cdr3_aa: ASRNSYNSPLH
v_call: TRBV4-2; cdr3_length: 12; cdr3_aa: ASSQTRDRETQY
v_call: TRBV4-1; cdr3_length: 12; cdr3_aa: AAAKGDRYNEQF
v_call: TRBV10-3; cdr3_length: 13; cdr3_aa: AISESWRKNTEAF
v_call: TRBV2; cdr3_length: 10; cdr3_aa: ASDISGGTQY
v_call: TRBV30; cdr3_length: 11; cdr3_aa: ACGQGSNQPQH
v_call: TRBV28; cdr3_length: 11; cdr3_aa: ASTPQPNEKLF
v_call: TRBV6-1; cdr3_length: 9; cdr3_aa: ASTGYNEQF
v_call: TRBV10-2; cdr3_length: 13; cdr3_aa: ASSRLTGGANEQF
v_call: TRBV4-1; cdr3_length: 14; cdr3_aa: ASSQVPMSSYNEQF
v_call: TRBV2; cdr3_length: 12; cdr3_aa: ASKKAESQETQY
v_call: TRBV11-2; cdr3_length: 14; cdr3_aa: ASSLTTGGINYGYT
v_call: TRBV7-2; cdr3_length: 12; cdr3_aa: ASSLVGGNTEAF
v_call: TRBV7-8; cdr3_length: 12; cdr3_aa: ASSPRILLYEQY
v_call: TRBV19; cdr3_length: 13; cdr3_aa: ASRLRTSGNNEQF
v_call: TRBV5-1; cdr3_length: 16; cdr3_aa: ASSLGATGTALNQPQH
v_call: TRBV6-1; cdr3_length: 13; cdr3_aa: ASSEPSVGNEKLF
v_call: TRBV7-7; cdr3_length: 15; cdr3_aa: ASSYGPTGALGETQY
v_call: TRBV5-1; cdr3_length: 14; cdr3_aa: ASSLSGQTFRYEQY
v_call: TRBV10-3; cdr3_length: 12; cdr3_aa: AISRTGDNTEAF
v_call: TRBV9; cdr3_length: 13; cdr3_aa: ASSVAVFSNQPQH
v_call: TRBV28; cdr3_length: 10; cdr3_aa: ASSLVNYEQY